This T cell receptor beta chain was profiled in a study of long-term antiretroviral therapy in people with HIV. V dropped 0 bases and J dropped 10 bases, with 16 bases sitting between them. Germline-derived CDR1 and CDR2 are SGHRS and YFSETQ. The CDR3 length is 14 residues. A v3.0 immunoSEQ assay was performed at survey level. TCRdb's copy holds only in-frame clones and misses some; the assay was immunoSEQ multiplex PCR. The repertoire has about 21,000 clones, roughly 85% of them found once; the top ten carry around 6%. The sample holds one count of this clone. The specimen was unsorted PBMCs, collected 0.2 years after starting antiretroviral therapy. The TCR was taken from a woman in her 30s with HIV. The chain links TRBV5-1 to TRBJ1-1, with D possibly being TRBD1 (6 bases). CDR3 residues: CASSLAPGQFGAFF. The DNA for the CDR3 is TGCGCCAGCAGCTTGGCCCCTGGACAGTTCGGAGCTTTCTTT.